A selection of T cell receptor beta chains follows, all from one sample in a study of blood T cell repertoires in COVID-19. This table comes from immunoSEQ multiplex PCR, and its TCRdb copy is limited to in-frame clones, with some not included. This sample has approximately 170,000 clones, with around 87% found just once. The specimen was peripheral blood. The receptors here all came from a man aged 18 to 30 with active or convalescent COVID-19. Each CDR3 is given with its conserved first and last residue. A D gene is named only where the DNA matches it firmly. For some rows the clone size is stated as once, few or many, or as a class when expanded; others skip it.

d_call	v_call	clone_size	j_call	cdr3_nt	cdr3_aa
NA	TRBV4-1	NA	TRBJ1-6	TGCGCCAGCAGCCAAGAAGACAGATCTAGGAACGCCTATAATTCACCCCTCCACTTT	CASSQEDRSRNAYNSPLHF
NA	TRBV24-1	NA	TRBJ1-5	TGTGCCACCAGTGATGGAAGGCAGGTTCAGCCCCAGCATTTT	CATSDGRQVQPQHF
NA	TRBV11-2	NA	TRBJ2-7	TGTGCCAGCAGCTTACGCCGGGTTTACGAGCAGTACTTC	CASSLRRVYEQYF
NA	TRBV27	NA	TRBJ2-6	TGTGCCAGCAGTCCCAGTCTCTCTGGGGCCAACGTCCTGACTTTC	CASSPSLSGANVLTF
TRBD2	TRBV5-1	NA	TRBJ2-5	TGCGCCAGCGGCTTCTTCGGGGGGGCCGAGGAGACCCAGTACTTC	CASGFFGGAEETQYF
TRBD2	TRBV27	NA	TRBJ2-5	TGTGCCAGCAGTTTAACCGGGACTAGCGGGGGGCGCATGTACCAAGAGACCCAGTACTTC	CASSLTGTSGGRMYQETQYF
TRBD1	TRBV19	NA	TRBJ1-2	TGTGCCAGTAGTCTATCCCTCACAGGGGTTAACTATGGCTACACCTTC	CASSLSLTGVNYGYTF
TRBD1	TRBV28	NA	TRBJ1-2	TGTGCCAGCACCCTGCCGGGACAGGCCTATGGCTACACCTTC	CASTLPGQAYGYTF
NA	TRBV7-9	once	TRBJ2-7	TGTGCCAGCAGCTCGAGGACACCATACGAGCAGTACTTC	CASSSRTPYEQYF
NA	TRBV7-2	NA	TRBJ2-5	TGTGCCAGCAGCTTGTATGGGGGCGCGGAGACCCAGTACTTC	CASSLYGGAETQYF
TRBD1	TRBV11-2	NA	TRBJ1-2	TGTGCCAGCAGCTCCGGACAGGGGGAAGACTATGGCTACACCTTC	CASSSGQGEDYGYTF
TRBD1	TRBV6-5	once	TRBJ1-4	TGTGCCAGCAGTACCAGGGGGGCAGGGTATGAAAAACTGTTTTTT	CASSTRGAGYEKLFF
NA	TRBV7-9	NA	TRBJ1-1	TGTGCCAGCAGCCACCCCCGGGGGGAAGCTTTCTTT	CASSHPRGEAFF
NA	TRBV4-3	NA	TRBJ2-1	TGCGCCAGCAGCCAAGATGGGGAGGCGGGGGCCCTAGGGGATGAGCAGTTCTTC	CASSQDGEAGALGDEQFF
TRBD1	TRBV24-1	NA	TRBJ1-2	TGTGCCACCAGTGGACAGGGTGCTAACTATGGCTACACCTTC	CATSGQGANYGYTF
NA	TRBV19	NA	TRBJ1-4	TGTGCCAGTAGCCAGACAGGCGAAAAACTGTTTTTT	CASSQTGEKLFF
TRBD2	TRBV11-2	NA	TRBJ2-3	TGTGCCAGCAGCTTAATTACCCTACTAGCGGACACAGATACGCAGTATTTT	CASSLITLLADTDTQYF
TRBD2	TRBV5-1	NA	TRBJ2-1	TGCGCCAGCACCCCTATGACTAGCGGGAGTTTGGGCTACAATGAGCAGTTCTTC	CASTPMTSGSLGYNEQFF
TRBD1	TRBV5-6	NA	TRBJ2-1	TGTGCCAGCAGCGGCACAGGGGGCGATGAGCAGTTCTTC	CASSGTGGDEQFF
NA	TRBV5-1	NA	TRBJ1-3	TGCGCCAGCAGCTTGGGTCAACTCTCTGGAAACACCATATATTTT	CASSLGQLSGNTIYF
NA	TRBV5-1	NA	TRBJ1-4	TGCGCCAGCAGCTTTGGGGGGGCGAATGAAAAACTGTTTTTT	CASSFGGANEKLFF
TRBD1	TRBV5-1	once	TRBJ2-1	TGCGCCAGCAGCCCCGGGACAGGGTATAATGAGCAGTTCTTC	CASSPGTGYNEQFF
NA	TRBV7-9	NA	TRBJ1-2	TGTGCCAGCACCACGGGGGACGCCGGCGGCTATGGCTACACCTTC	CASTTGDAGGYGYTF
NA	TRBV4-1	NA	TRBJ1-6	TGCGCCAGCAGCCAAGTGGCGAGGGATTCACCCCTCCACTTT	CASSQVARDSPLHF
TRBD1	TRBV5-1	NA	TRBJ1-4	TGCGCCAGCAGCTTGGGGAACAGGGGGGCTAGTGAAAAACTGTTTTTT	CASSLGNRGASEKLFF
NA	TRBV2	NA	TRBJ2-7	TGTGCCAGCAGTACCGAGGGGGGGTACCACTACGAGCAGTACTTC	CASSTEGGYHYEQYF
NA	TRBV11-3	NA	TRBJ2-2	TGTGCCAGCAGCTTACACAGGGACACCGGGGAGCTGTTTTTT	CASSLHRDTGELFF
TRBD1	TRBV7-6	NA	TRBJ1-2	TGTGCCAGCAGCCCCCAGACAGGGAGTGGCTACACCTTC	CASSPQTGSGYTF
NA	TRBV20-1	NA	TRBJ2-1	TGCAGTGCTCCGAGCCTCAATGAGCAGTTCTTC	CSAPSLNEQFF
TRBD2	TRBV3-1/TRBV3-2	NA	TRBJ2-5	TGTGCCAGCAGCCAAGGGGCGGGGGGAGAGACCCAGTACTTC	CASSQGAGGETQYF
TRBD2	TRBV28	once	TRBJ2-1	TGTGCCAGCAGTTTCTCTTCCGAGAGCGGGGACAATGAGCAGTTCTTC	CASSFSSESGDNEQFF
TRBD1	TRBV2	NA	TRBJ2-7	TGTGCCAGCAGCGCCGACAGGGGTTTTACCTACGAGCAGTACTTC	CASSADRGFTYEQYF
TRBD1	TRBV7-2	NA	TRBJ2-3	TGTGCCAGCAGCTTAGGACGGGACAGGGGGCTAAATACGCAGTATTTT	CASSLGRDRGLNTQYF
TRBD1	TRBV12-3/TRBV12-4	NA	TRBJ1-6	TGTGCCAGCAGTTACAGGGGTCCCCTCCACTTT	CASSYRGPLHF
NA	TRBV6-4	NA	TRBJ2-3	TGTGCCAGCCCCCGGGTAGGCACAGATACGCAGTATTTT	CASPRVGTDTQYF
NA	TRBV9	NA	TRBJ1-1	TGTGCCAGCAGTGGGCCAGGGGTTGGTAGGAACACTGAAGCTTTCTTT	CASSGPGVGRNTEAFF
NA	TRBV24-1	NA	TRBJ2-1	TGTGCCGTGCAAAACAGGGCATCCTACAATGAGCAGTTCTTC	CAVQNRASYNEQFF
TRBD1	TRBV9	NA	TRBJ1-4	TGTGCCAGCAGCCCCTGGGACAGAGTGAATGAAAAACTGTTTTTT	CASSPWDRVNEKLFF
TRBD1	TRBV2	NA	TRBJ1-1	TGTGCCAGCAGTATATTCGACAGGGGGCTGTACACTGAAGCTTTCTTT	CASSIFDRGLYTEAFF
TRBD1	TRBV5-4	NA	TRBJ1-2	TGTGCCAGCGGGACAGGCCCGAGCTATGGCTACACCTTC	CASGTGPSYGYTF
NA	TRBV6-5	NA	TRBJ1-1	TGTGCCAGCCAAGGGGTTACTGAAGCTTTCTTT	CASQGVTEAFF
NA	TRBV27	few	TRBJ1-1	TGTGCCAGCAGATCCGGGACATTGAACACTGAAGCTTTCTTT	CASRSGTLNTEAFF
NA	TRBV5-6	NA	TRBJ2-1	TGTGCCAGCAGAGACTTCAATGAGCAGTTCTTC	CASRDFNEQFF
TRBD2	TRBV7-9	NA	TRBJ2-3	TGTGCCAGCAGCTTGTTGGCGGGGGGGCTCTCTTTCCCCTTT	CASSLLAGGLSFPF
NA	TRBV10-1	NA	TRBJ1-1	TGCGCCAGCAGTGAGTTCAGGGGCCCGAGGAACACTGAAGCTTTCTTT	CASSEFRGPRNTEAFF
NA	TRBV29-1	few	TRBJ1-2	TGCAGCGACCACAGGGCCTTCGGCGGCTACACCTTC	CSDHRAFGGYTF
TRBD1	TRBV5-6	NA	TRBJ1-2	TGTGCCAGCAGCTGGGACAGGGTGAGCGGCTACACCTTC	CASSWDRVSGYTF